The 14 T cell receptor beta chains presented below share a single source sample, sequenced in a study of T cells in women clearing cervical HPV infection. Clones were read by immunoSEQ multiplex PCR, and TCRdb kept only the in-frame ones, dropping some. This table holds tens of thousands of clones. Sequences were obtained from blood buffy coat. The receptor source for this set is a woman aged 18 to 75 with a cervical HPV16 infection that either progressed to CIN3+ or cleared (not recorded which).

The sequenced part of the CDR3 DNA is TGTGCCAGTAGTACAGGGGAAGGGTCACCC. Protein: CASSTGEGSP. The entire CDR3 is CASSTGEGSPLHF. The chain has TRBV19 and TRBJ1-6; TRBD1 might be the D (6 bases). The read terminates 3 residues before the CDR3 end, so the remaining end is supplied by the germline J gene. The CDR3 is made up of 13 amino acids. V was trimmed by 4 bases and J by 10 bases, leaving 11 bases between them. Germline CDR1 is LNHDA and CDR2 is SQIVND (reference sequence).

In the case of this clone: The CDR3 end lies 3 residues beyond the end of the read and is filled in from the germline J gene. The chain combines TRBV5-1 with TRBJ2-7; D unresolved. The length of the CDR3 is 15 residues. Trimming took off 2 bases at V and 0 bases at J, with 12 bases between the two ends. Germline V gives CDR1 SGHRS, CDR2 YFSETQ. The CDR3 DNA, read in part, is TGCGCCAGCAGCTTCGACTCGACGACCTCCTACGAG. Translating it yields CASSFDSTTSYE. The CDR3 as a whole reads CASSFDSTTSYEQYF.

As for this clone: The CDR3 extends 3 residues past the end of the read, so its final part is completed from the germline J gene. The chain carries TRBV5-1 and TRBJ2-1; TRBD2 aligns across 8 bases. Germline assignment: CDR1 SGHRS and CDR2 YFSETQ. The CDR3 has 17 residues. Losses at the gene ends were 4 bases for V and 0 bases for J; bases not matched to a gene: 9. The CDR3 bases that were read are TGCGCCAGCAGCCCCCTTAGCGGGGCTAACTCCTACAATGAG. Translation gives CASSPLSGANSYNE. The entire CDR3 sequence reads CASSPLSGANSYNEQFF.

About this clone itself: The read gets to within 3 residues of the CDR3 end, and the germline J gene fills in the rest. The V call is TRBV11-2, the J call TRBJ2-7, with 8 bases identical to TRBD2. V dropped 5 bases and J dropped 1; count of bases not matched to a gene: 7. This CDR3 region has 15 residues. Germline CDR1 SGHAT, CDR2 FQNNGV. The CDR3 spells CASSPRVAGSYEQYF. The covered CDR3 bases are TGTGCCAGCAGCCCCCGGGTAGCGGGGTCCTACGAG.

As concerns this clone: The read finishes 3 residues shy of the CDR3 end, and the germline J gene is used to complete it. This chain joins TRBV30 and TRBJ2-3; 8 positions match TRBD2. Germline CDR1 is GTSNPN and CDR2 is SVGIG (reference sequence). This CDR3 contains 15 residues. V was pared by 1 base and J by 5 bases, with 8 bases of the junction left unmatched. The CDR3 protein is CAWSAGTRRIDTQYF. The part of the CDR3 DNA that was read is TGTGCCTGGAGTGCCGGGACTAGGCGCATAGATACG.

As regards this clone: The sequenced fragment ends 3 residues before the CDR3 boundary, so the rest is inferred from the germline J gene. This chain uses TRBV9 with TRBJ1-6; D is ambiguous. Trimming shortened V by 3 bases and J by 0 bases, and 10 bases separated the two germline ends. The length of the CDR3 is 16 residues. In germline, CDR1 is SGDLS, CDR2 YYNGEE. The CDR3 region is CASSASVSSYNSPLHF. The DNA read from the CDR3 is TGTGCCAGCAGCGCCTCAGTGAGCTCCTATAATTCACCC.

CDR3 region: CASSPREVWGMDTEAFF. CDR3 DNA (partial): TGTGCCAGCTCACCACGGGAGGTTTGGGGCATGGACACTGAA. The chain employs TRBV18 and TRBJ1-1; a weak D match, TRBD1 (5 bases). The read ends 3 residues before the CDR3 terminus; that terminus is restored from the germline J gene. Germline CDR1 is KGHSH and CDR2 is LQKENI. The CDR3 runs to 17 residues. V shed 1 base and J shed 3 bases, with 18 bases lying between them. The complete variable domain, with remaining parts taken from reference TRBV18 and TRBJ1-1, reads NAGVMQNPRHLVRRRGQEARLRCSPMKGHSHVYWYRQLPEEGLKFMVYLQKENIIDESGMPKERFSAEFPKEGPSILRIQQVVRGDSAAYFCASSPREVWGMDTEAFFGQGTRLTVV.

As to this clone: The CDR3 extends 3 residues past the end of the read, so its final part is completed from the germline J gene. The chain couples TRBV7-8 to TRBJ1-4; no firm D call. Germline-derived CDR1 and CDR2 are SGHVS and FQNEAQ. The V gene lost 5 bases and the J gene lost 0 bases, with 10 bases spanning the gap. The CDR3 has 15 residues. The CDR3 protein is CASSPLRSTNEKLFF. Incomplete CDR3 DNA: TGTGCCAGCAGCCCCCTCAGGTCAACTAATGAAAAA.

Remarks on this clone: With the read ending 3 residues before the CDR3 end, the germline J gene is used to fill in that end. V usage is TRBV5-1 and J usage is TRBJ2-1, with 14 bases matching TRBD2. Trimming removed 4 bases from V and 7 bases from J; junction bases left unmatched: 10. Germline CDR1 SGHRS, CDR2 YFSETQ. This CDR3 has 17 residues. CDR3: CASSPTTSGGVGNEQFF. The CDR3 bases that were read are TGCGCCAGCAGCCCGACGACTAGCGGGGGGGTAGGGAATGAG.

Remarks on this clone: The CDR3 extends 3 residues past the end of the read, so its final part is completed from the germline J gene. The chain is built from TRBV2 and TRBJ2-3, with D tentatively TRBD2 (7 bases). CDR1 SNHLY and CDR2 FYNNEI come from the germline V gene. There are 13 residues in the CDR3. Incomplete CDR3 DNA: TGTGCCAGCATTGGGGGGGGCTTCGGGACG. Encoded protein: CASIGGGFGT. The full CDR3 reads CASIGGGFGTQYF.

To note about this clone: The sequence runs out 3 residues before the end of the CDR3; the remainder is reconstructed from the germline J gene. This sequence joins TRBV5-1 and TRBJ2-7; D tentatively reads TRBD1 or TRBD2 (6 bases each). The germline V gene has CDR1 SGHRS and CDR2 YFSETQ. Trimming stripped 2 bases from V and 2 bases from J, with 17 bases between. CDR3 length: 16 amino acids. The CDR3 DNA, read in part, is TGCGCCAGCAGCTTTGGTGGGAGGACAGCAACCTACGAG. Protein sequence: CASSFGGRTATYE. The entire CDR3 protein is CASSFGGRTATYEQYF.

To note about this clone: The read falls 3 residues short of the CDR3 end, and the missing part is taken from the germline J gene. The J gene is TRBJ2-7, the V gene TRBV29-1; 7 bases map to TRBD1. CDR1 SQVTM and CDR2 ANQGSEA come from the germline V gene. This CDR3 is built from 14 residues. The J segment lost 3 bases and the V segment lost 6 bases, leaving 11 bases of the junction unmatched. CDR3 amino acids: CSVFFGTDNYEQYF. The covered CDR3 bases are TGCAGCGTGTTTTTTGGGACAGATAACTACGAG.

A word on this clone: The CDR3 extends 3 residues past the end of the read, so its final part is completed from the germline J gene. The chain employs TRBV20-1 and TRBJ1-4; 7 positions agree with TRBD1. CDR1 is DFQATT, CDR2 SNEGSKA, per germline (reference sequence). CDR3 length: 15 residues. Incomplete CDR3 DNA: TGCAGTGCTAGGGTTGGGACAGCAAGTAATTCACCA. Protein: CSARVGTASNSP. The full CDR3 sequence reads CSARVGTASNSPLFF.

About this clone itself: Sequencing ends 3 residues short of the CDR3 end; the germline J gene provides the rest. The V gene is TRBV4-1, the J gene TRBJ2-2; 7 nucleotides line up with TRBD1. The CDR3 runs 12 residues. CDR1 and CDR2 from the germline V gene are MGHRA and YSYEKL. The CDR3 spells CASSQQGEGLFF. The sequenced CDR3 bases are TGCGCCAGCAGCCAGCAGGGGGAAGGG.